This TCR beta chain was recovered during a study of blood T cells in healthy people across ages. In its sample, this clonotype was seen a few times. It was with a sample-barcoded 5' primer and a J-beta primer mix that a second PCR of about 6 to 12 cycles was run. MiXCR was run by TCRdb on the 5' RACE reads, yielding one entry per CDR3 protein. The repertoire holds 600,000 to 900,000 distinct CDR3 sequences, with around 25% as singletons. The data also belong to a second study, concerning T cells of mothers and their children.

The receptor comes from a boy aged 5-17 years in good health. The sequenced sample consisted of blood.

CDR3 loop: CASSPGTGPGYTF. For the CDR3, the DNA is TGTGCCAGCAGCCCCGGGACAGGGCCTGGCTACACCTTC. This chain links TRBV3-1 with TRBJ1-2, with 9 bases fitting TRBD1. V lost 4 bases and J lost 7; bases outside the gene matches: 4. The V gene's germline CDR1 is LGHDT and CDR2 YNNKEL (reference sequence). The CDR3 sequence is 13 residues long.